The 8 T cell receptor beta chains given below trace back to one sample, sequenced in a study of a mutant IDH1 vaccine in newly diagnosed glioma (dated by TCRdb to the early 2020s). The intended sense of this specimen's time point label: week 47, end of study. A 20-mer mutant IDH1 peptide at 300 micrograms in Montanide made up each vaccine dose, which was injected subcutaneously together with topical imiquimod. These receptors have no known antigen. Library creation used the immunoSEQ multiplex PCR assay. What TCRdb holds here is the immuneACCESS table cut down to in-frame rearrangements. Part of the clones is not present; checked against another copy, under half of the missing clones reflect an unresolved V gene, and the others are unexplained. The table for this sample lists 35,000 to 40,000 clones; 60% to 85% of them were counted only once. The ten most abundant clones make up 8.9% of the sample.

Sample: PBMCs, taken from a glioma patient whose treatment included an IDH1 peptide vaccine. Receptors originate from a man in his forties or fifties with glioma.

The chain links TRBV5-6 to TRBJ1-2; D remains ambiguous. V gave up 0 bases and J gave up 3 bases, with 9 bases separating them. The CDR3 covers 14 residues. The germline CDR1 and CDR2 sequences are SGHDT and YYEEEE. CDR3 DNA sequence: TGTGCCAGCAGCTTGGCGGTGGCAGACTATGGCTACACCTTC. Translated, it gives CASSLAVADYGYTF.

This chain links TRBV5-1 with TRBJ2-5; D is unresolved. V was shortened by 5 bases and J by 5 bases, with 10 bases between the two germline ends. The CDR3 covers 12 residues. CDR1 SGHRS and CDR2 YFSETQ come from the germline V gene. Here the CDR3 reads CASREQIETQYF. The CDR3 DNA reads TGCGCCAGCAGGGAGCAAATTGAGACCCAGTACTTC. The complete variable domain, with remaining parts taken from reference TRBV5-1 and TRBJ2-5, reads KAGVTQTPRYLIKTRGQQVTLSCSPISGHRSVSWYQQTPGQGLQFLFEYFSETQRNKGNFPGRFSGRQFSNSRSEMNVSTLELGDSALYLCASREQIETQYFGPGTRLLVL.

V gene TRBV5-1 combines with J gene TRBJ1-6; D gene unclear. Per the germline V gene, CDR1 is SGHRS and CDR2 is YFSETQ. Trimming removed 3 bases at V and 5 bases at J, with 9 bases between. This CDR3 spans 14 amino acids. CDR3 nucleotides: TGCGCCAGCAGCTCGACGCTGGATAATTCACCCCTCCACTTT. Its translation is CASSSTLDNSPLHF.

This sequence joins TRBV14 and TRBJ2-7; the D gene could be TRBD1 or TRBD2 (6 bases each). Per the germline V gene, CDR1 is SGHDN and CDR2 is FVKESK. CDR3 length: 13 amino acids. The V gene lost 4 bases and the J gene lost 4 bases, with 11 bases spanning the gap. CDR3 in amino acids: CASSRGAKYEQYF. Here the CDR3 DNA reads TGTGCCAGCAGCCGGGGGGCCAAATACGAGCAGTACTTC.

The chain links TRBV5-8 to TRBJ1-2; no clear D gene. This CDR3 is 15 amino acids long. Per the germline V gene, CDR1 is SGHTS and CDR2 is YDEGEE. The germline V and J ends were trimmed by 2 bases and 4 bases, with 15 bases remaining between them. The CDR3 nucleotides read TGTGCCAGCAGCTTCTACGACTTGCGTGGCTATGGCTACACCTTC. This gives the protein CASSFYDLRGYGYTF.

The chain employs TRBV7-2 and TRBJ1-6; perhaps TRBD1 as D (5 bases). The V gene lost 2 bases and the J gene lost 10 bases, with 18 bases spanning the gap. Looked up from germline, CDR1 is SGHTA and CDR2 is FQGNSA. The CDR3 is 16 residues long. The CDR3 region is CASSLSAGRGGSPLHF. CDR3 coding DNA: TGTGCCAGCAGCTTATCAGCAGGGAGGGGAGGCTCACCCCTCCACTTT.

The chain employs TRBV6-5 and TRBJ2-3; perhaps TRBD1 as D (5 bases). Trimming removed 6 bases from V and 1 base from J, with 11 bases in between. Germline values: CDR1 MNHEY, CDR2 SVGAGI. This CDR3 comprises 14 residues. This CDR3 reads CASRLQGGTDTQYF. For the CDR3, the DNA is TGTGCCAGCAGGCTTCAAGGGGGCACAGATACGCAGTATTTT.

This rearrangement joins TRBV15 to TRBJ2-1, with D possibly TRBD1 on 6 matching bases. Germline-derived CDR1 and CDR2 are LNHNV and YYDKDF (reference sequence). The V end was cut by 9 bases, the J end by 8 bases, with 29 bases between. The CDR3 consists of 17 residues. CDR3 sequence (DNA): TGTGCCACTAACCGCGGTTTAGGACTGACAGGCGCCGATGAGCAGTTCTTC. This translates into CATNRGLGLTGADEQFF.